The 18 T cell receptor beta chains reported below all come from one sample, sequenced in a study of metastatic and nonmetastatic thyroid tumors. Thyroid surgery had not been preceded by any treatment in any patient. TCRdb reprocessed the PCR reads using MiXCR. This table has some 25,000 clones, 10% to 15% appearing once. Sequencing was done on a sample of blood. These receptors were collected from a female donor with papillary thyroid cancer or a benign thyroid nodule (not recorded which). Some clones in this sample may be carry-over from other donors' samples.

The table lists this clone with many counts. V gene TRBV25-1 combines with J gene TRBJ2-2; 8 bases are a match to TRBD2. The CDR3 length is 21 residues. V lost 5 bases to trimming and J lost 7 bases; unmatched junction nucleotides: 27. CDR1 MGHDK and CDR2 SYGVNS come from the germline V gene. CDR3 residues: CASSPGFGWLAGQAGDGELFF. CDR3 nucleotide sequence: TGTGCCAGCAGTCCCGGCTTCGGTTGGCTAGCGGGTCAGGCTGGGGACGGGGAGCTGTTTTTT. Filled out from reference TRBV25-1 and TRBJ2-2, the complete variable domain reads EADIYQTPRYLVIGTGKKITLECSQTMGHDKMYWYQQDPGMELHLIHYSYGVNSTEKGDLSSESTVSRIRTEHFPLTLESARPSHTSQYLCASSPGFGWLAGQAGDGELFFGEGSRLTVL.

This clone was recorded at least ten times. In DNA form, the CDR3 reads TGTGCCAGCAGCTTCGCTGCGGGTAACTACGAGCAGTACTTC. Residues: CASSFAAGNYEQYF. The chain combines TRBV7-9 with TRBJ2-7; possibly TRBD2 for D (5 bases). This CDR3 spans 14 amino acids. The V gene lost 3 bases and the J gene lost 3 bases, with 12 bases spanning the gap. The germline V gene has CDR1 SEHNR and CDR2 FQNEAQ (reference sequence).

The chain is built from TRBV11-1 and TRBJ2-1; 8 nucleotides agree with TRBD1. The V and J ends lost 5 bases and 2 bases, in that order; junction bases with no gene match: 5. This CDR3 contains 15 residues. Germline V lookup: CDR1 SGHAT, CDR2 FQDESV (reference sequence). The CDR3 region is CASSPQGVPYNEQFF. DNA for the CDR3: TGTGCCAGCAGCCCACAGGGGGTCCCCTACAATGAGCAGTTCTTC.

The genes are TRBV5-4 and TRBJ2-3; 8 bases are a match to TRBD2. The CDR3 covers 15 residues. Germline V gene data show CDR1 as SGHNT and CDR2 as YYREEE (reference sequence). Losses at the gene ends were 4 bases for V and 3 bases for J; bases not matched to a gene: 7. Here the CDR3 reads CASSPGGAGTDTQYF. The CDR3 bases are TGTGCCAGCAGCCCCGGGGGGGCGGGGACAGATACGCAGTATTTT.

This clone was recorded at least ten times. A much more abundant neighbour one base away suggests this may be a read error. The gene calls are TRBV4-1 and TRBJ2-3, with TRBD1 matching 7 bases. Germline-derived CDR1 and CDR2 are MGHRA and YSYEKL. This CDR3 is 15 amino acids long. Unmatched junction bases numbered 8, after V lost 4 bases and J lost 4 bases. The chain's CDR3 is CASSPVGQFPDTQYF. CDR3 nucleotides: TGCGCCAGCAGCCCTGTGGGACAGTTCCCAGATACGCAGTATTTT.

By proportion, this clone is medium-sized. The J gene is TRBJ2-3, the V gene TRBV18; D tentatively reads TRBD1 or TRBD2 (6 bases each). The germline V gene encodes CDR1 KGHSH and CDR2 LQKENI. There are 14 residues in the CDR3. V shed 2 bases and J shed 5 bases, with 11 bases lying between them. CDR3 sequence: CASSPWGAGDTQYF. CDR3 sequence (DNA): TGTGCCAGCTCACCATGGGGGGCAGGAGATACGCAGTATTTT.

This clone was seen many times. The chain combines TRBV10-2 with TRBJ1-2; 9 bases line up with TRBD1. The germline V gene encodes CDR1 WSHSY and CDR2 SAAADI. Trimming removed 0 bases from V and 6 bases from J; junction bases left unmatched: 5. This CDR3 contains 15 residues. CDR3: CASSESNRGLDGYTF. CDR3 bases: TGCGCCAGCAGTGAGTCGAACAGGGGGCTAGATGGCTACACCTTC.

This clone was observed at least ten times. The DNA of the CDR3 is TGTGCCAGCAGCCTCGGGGGAGATACGCAGTATTTT. Its protein product is CASSLGGDTQYF. The chain has TRBV9 and TRBJ2-3; a weak D match, TRBD2 (6 bases). The V gene lost 4 bases and the J gene lost 5 bases, with 8 bases spanning the gap. Germline V gene lookup returns CDR1 SGDLS and CDR2 YYNGEE. CDR3 size: 12 residues. The whole variable domain, remainder taken from reference TRBV9 and TRBJ2-3, is DSGVTQTPKHLITATGQRVTLRCSPRSGDLSVYWYQQSLDQGLQFLIQYYNGEERAKGNILERFSAQQFPDLHSELNLSSLELGDSALYFCASSLGGDTQYFGPGTRLTVL.

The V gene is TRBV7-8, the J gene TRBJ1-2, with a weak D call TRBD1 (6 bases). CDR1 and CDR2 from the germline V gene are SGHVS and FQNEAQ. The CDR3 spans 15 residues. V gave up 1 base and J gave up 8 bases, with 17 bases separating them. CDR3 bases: TGTGCCAGCAGCTTAGTGCAGGGGCTAACGGAAGGCTACACCTTC. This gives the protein CASSLVQGLTEGYTF.

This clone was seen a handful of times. Here the CDR3 DNA reads TGTGCCAGCAGCCCTATAGATACGCAGTATTTT. Residues: CASSPIDTQYF. This chain joins TRBV12-3 or TRBV12-4 and TRBJ2-3; D not resolved. The CDR3 spans 11 residues. Trimming took 6 bases from V and 5 from J, leaving 6 bases between them.

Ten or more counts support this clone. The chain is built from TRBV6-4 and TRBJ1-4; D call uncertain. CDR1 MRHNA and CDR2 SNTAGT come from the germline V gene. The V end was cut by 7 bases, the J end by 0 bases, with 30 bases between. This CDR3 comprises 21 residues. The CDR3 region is CASTGETVRLSTVATNEKLFF. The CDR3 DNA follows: TGTGCCAGCACCGGGGAGACCGTGAGACTCTCGACGGTTGCAACTAATGAAAAACTGTTTTTT.

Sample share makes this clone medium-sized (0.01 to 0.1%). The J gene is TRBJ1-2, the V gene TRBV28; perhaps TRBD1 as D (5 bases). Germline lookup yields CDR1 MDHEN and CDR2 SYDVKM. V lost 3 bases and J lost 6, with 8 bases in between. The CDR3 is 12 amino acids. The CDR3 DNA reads TGTGCCAGCAGTTTCGGGGGGGATGGCTACACCTTC. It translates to CASSFGGDGYTF.

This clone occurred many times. In nucleotides, the CDR3 is TGTGCCAGCAGTACCTACCTCGCATACATTCAGTACTTC. Its translation: CASSTYLAYIQYF. The chain links TRBV28 to TRBJ2-4; D unclear. CDR3 length: 13 amino acids. From germline, CDR1 is MDHEN and CDR2 SYDVKM. Trimming removed 5 bases at V and 8 bases at J, with 13 bases between.

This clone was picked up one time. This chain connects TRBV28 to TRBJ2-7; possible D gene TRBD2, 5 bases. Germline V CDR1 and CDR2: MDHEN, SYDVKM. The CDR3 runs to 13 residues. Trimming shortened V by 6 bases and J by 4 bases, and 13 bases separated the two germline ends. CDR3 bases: TGTGCCAGCAGCGGGCCCGGGGAGTACGAGCAGTACTTC. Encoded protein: CASSGPGEYEQYF.

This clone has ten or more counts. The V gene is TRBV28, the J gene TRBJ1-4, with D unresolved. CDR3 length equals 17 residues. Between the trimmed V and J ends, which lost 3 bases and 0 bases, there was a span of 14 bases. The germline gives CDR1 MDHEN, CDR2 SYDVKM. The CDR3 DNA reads TGTGCCAGCAGTTTGTCCGCCCAGGTTGCAACTAATGAAAAACTGTTTTTT. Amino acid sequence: CASSLSAQVATNEKLFF.

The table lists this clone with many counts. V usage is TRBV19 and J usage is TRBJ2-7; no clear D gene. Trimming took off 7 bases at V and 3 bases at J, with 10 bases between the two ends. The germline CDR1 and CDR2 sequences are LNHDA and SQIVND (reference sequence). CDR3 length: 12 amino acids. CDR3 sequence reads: CASNNKGYEQYF. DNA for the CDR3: TGTGCCAGTAACAACAAGGGCTACGAGCAGTACTTC. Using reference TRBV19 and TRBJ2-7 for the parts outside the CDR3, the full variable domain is DGGITQSPKYLFRKEGQNVTLSCEQNLNHDAMYWYRQDPGQGLRLIYYSQIVNDFQKGDIAEGYSVSREKKESFPLTVTSAQKNPTAFYLCASNNKGYEQYFGPGTRLTVT.

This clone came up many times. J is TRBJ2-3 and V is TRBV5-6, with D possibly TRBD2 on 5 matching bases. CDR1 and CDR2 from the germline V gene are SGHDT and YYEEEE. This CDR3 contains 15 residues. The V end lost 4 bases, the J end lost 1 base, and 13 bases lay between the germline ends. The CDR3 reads CASSLRVGGTDTQYF. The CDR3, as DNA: TGTGCCAGCAGCCTGAGGGTTGGCGGCACAGATACGCAGTATTTT.

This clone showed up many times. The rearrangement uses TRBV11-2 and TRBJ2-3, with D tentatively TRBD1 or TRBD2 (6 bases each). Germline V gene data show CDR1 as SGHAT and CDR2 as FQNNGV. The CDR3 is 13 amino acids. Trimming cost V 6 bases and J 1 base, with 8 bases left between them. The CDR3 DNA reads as TGTGCCAGCAGGGAGGGGGGCACAGATACGCAGTATTTT. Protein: CASREGGTDTQYF.